These 30 T cell receptor beta chains were all obtained from the same sample, sequenced in a study of breast tumors, draining lymph nodes, adjacent tissues. TCRdb reprocessed the multiplex PCR reads via MiXCR and lists one record per CDR3 protein. The sample yields 83,000 or so distinct CDR3 sequences, around 20% seen once. The lymph nodes were axillary draining lymph nodes from breast cancer patients. Sequencing was performed on axillary lymph node tissue. The receptors originated from a female donor with breast cancer. Some clones in this sample may be carry-over from other donors' samples.

Many counts were recorded for this clonotype. The rearrangement links TRBV19 to TRBJ2-3, with D perhaps matching TRBD1 (6 bases). Germline V gives CDR1 LNHDA, CDR2 SQIVND (reference sequence). This CDR3 has 13 residues. V lost 5 bases to trimming and J lost 4 bases, with 10 bases between them. CDR3 residues: CASSVRGSDTQYF. CDR3 DNA sequence: TGTGCCAGTAGTGTTAGGGGGTCAGATACGCAGTATTTT. Filled out from reference TRBV19 and TRBJ2-3, the complete variable domain reads DGGITQSPKYLFRKEGQNVTLSCEQNLNHDAMYWYRQDPGQGLRLIYYSQIVNDFQKGDIAEGYSVSREKKESFPLTVTSAQKNPTAFYLCASSVRGSDTQYFGPGTRLTVL.

In the case of this clonotype: A much larger clonotype is one base distant, so this may be a read error. The conserved phenylalanine or tryptophan normally closing the CDR3 is absent here, so this likely arose from a read error. The V gene is TRBV19, the J gene TRBJ2-7; 12 bases are a match to TRBD2. V shed 5 bases, J shed 7 bases, and the junction held 9 bases outside the gene matches. Germline CDR1 LNHDA, CDR2 SQIVND (reference sequence). The length of the CDR3 is 15 residues. CDR3 nucleotide sequence: TGTGCCAGTAGTTTGCGACTAGCGGGAGCGGGAGAGCAGTACCTC. Translating gives CASSLRLAGAGEQYL.

There are many counts of this clonotype. This sequence joins TRBV20-1 and TRBJ2-3, with D uncertain. Germline-derived CDR1 and CDR2 are DFQATT and SNEGSKA (reference sequence). The CDR3 is 15 residues long. The germline V and J ends were trimmed by 6 bases and 6 bases, with 22 bases remaining between them. The CDR3 DNA follows: TGCAGTGCCCAAACCCCAACAGCCCGCTTGGATACGCAGTATTTT. Protein product: CSAQTPTARLDTQYF.

The rearrangement uses TRBV2 and TRBJ1-2, with unresolved D. The CDR3 covers 13 residues. V dropped 4 bases and J dropped 2 bases, with 8 bases sitting between them. Germline V gene lookup returns CDR1 SNHLY and CDR2 FYNNEI. The CDR3 nucleotides are TGTGCCAGCAGTGGGACTGCCAACTATGGCTACACCTTC. Translated: CASSGTANYGYTF.

This clonotype was seen at least ten times. The V and J genes are TRBV5-8 and TRBJ1-3; 8 nucleotides align to TRBD1. The CDR3 has 14 amino acids. V gave up 3 bases and J gave up 2 bases; unmatched junction bases: 1. Germline-derived CDR1 and CDR2 are SGHTS and YDEGEE. CDR3 sequence (DNA): TGTGCCAGCAGCTCACAGGGGGCTGGAAACACCATATATTTT. Encoded protein: CASSSQGAGNTIYF.

This clonotype was counted at least ten times. This chain connects TRBV6-2 or TRBV6-3 to TRBJ2-1; D remains unclear. The CDR3 totals 15 residues. Germline V gives CDR1 MNHEY, CDR2 SVGEGT. V shed 0 bases and J shed 10 bases, with 16 bases lying between them. The CDR3 protein is CASSYSKLSSYEQFF. DNA for the CDR3: TGTGCCAGCAGTTACTCGAAACTCAGCAGTTACGAGCAGTTCTTC.

This chain links TRBV6-5 with TRBJ2-4; 9 bases fit TRBD2. V trimming: 7 bases; J trimming: 2 bases; junction bases outside the gene matches: 12. CDR1 and CDR2 from the germline V gene are MNHEY and SVGAGI. The CDR3 covers 17 residues. CDR3 sequence (DNA): TGTGCCAGCACCGTTTCCACAGCGGGAGGAACCAAAAACATTCAGTACTTC. This sequence encodes CASTVSTAGGTKNIQYF.

V is TRBV6-1 and J is TRBJ1-1, with D unclear. Germline V lookup: CDR1 MNHNS, CDR2 SASEGT. V was cut by 7 bases and J by 5 bases, with 14 bases left in between. This CDR3 spans 13 amino acids. CDR3 in DNA: TGTGCCAGCACTGTCTCTGGGGTGACTGAAGCTTTCTTT. This translates into CASTVSGVTEAFF.

This clonotype appeared many times. The gene calls are TRBV7-2 and TRBJ2-1; 14 nucleotides align to TRBD2. V dropped 1 base and J dropped 5; count of bases not matched to a gene: 1. Germline V gene sequence: CDR1 SGHTA, CDR2 FQGNSA. The CDR3 is 16 residues long. The chain's CDR3 is CASSLGLAGGNNEQFF. The CDR3, as DNA: TGTGCCAGCAGCTTAGGACTAGCGGGAGGGAACAATGAGCAGTTCTTC.

At least ten counts were recorded for this clonotype. The V and J genes are TRBV20-1 and TRBJ2-1; 11 bases align to TRBD2. V was clipped by 6 bases and J by 7 bases; unmatched bases: 8. CDR1 and CDR2 (germline): DFQATT, SNEGSKA (reference sequence). The CDR3 extends over 14 amino acids. The CDR3 region is CSAKSSGRGNEQFF. In nucleotides, the CDR3 is TGCAGTGCCAAGAGTAGCGGGAGGGGAAATGAGCAGTTCTTC.

For this clonotype: A read error may explain this, as a much larger clone is one base away. The rearrangement joins TRBV6-5 to TRBJ2-7; 13 bases align to TRBD2. V lost 0 bases and J lost 6; bases outside the gene matches: 14. The V gene's germline CDR1 is MNHEY and CDR2 SVGAGI. The CDR3 contains 19 residues. The CDR3 DNA reads TGTGCCAGCAGTTACTCGAGGGGGGGGACTAGCGGGAAGACCTGCGAGCAGTACTTC. It specifies CASSYSRGGTSGKTCEQYF.

To note about this clonotype: This may be a read error, as it is one base from a much larger clone. The J gene is TRBJ1-6, the V gene TRBV6-1; no firm D call. V was shortened by 4 bases and J by 9 bases, with 7 bases between the two germline ends. The CDR3 is made up of 12 amino acids. In germline, CDR1 is MNHNS, CDR2 SASEGT. For the CDR3, the DNA is TGTGCCAGCAGTGGAATGAGTTCACCCCTCCACTTT. This encodes CASSGMSSPLHF.

As to this clonotype: A read error is possible here, since a much larger clone lies one base away. The gene calls are TRBV5-1 and TRBJ2-1; TRBD1 might be the D (5 bases). The CDR3 has 14 amino acids. Germline CDR1 SGHRS, CDR2 YFSETQ. Deletions cut 4 bases from V and 6 bases from J, with 14 bases between. In DNA form, the CDR3 reads TGCGCCAGCAGCGGCGGCGTGGGGCCCAATGAGCAGTTCTTC. Translated: CASSGGVGPNEQFF. Combining the CDR3 with reference TRBV5-1 and TRBJ2-1 gives the whole variable domain KAGVTQTPRYLIKTRGQQVTLSCSPISGHRSVSWYQQTPGQGLQFLFEYFSETQRNKGNFPGRFSGRQFSNSRSEMNVSTLELGDSALYLCASSGGVGPNEQFFGPGTRLTVL.

As for this clonotype: Just one base apart from a much larger clone, this may be a read error. The CDR3 reads CSASPTPQMDNYGYTF. CDR3 bases: TGCAGTGCCTCACCAACGCCTCAGATGGATAACTATGGCTACACCTTC. The genes are TRBV20-1 and TRBJ1-2; D is ambiguous. Trimming removed 6 bases from V and 1 base from J, with 21 bases in between. The germline V gene encodes CDR1 DFQATT and CDR2 SNEGSKA (reference sequence). This CDR3 is built from 16 residues.

The rearrangement joins TRBV20-1 to TRBJ1-1; maybe TRBD1 (6 bases). V lost 2 bases to trimming and J lost 2 bases, with 15 bases between them. The CDR3 extends over 15 amino acids. CDR1 is DFQATT and CDR2 is SNEGSKA in the germline V gene (reference sequence). The chain's CDR3 is CSARPPEGGNTEAFF. In nucleotides, the CDR3 is TGCAGTGCTAGACCCCCAGAAGGGGGAAACACTGAAGCTTTCTTT.

This clonotype appeared many times. This rearrangement joins TRBV28 to TRBJ2-7, with D tentatively TRBD2 (5 bases). There are 12 residues in the CDR3. Germline loops: CDR1 MDHEN, CDR2 SYDVKM. Trimming stripped 5 bases from V and 5 bases from J, with 10 bases between. The CDR3 loop reads CASSRPGDEQYF. CDR3 DNA: TGTGCCAGCAGTCGCCCCGGGGACGAGCAGTACTTC. The whole variable domain, filled in from reference TRBV28 and TRBJ2-7, reads DVKVTQSSRYLVKRTGEKVFLECVQDMDHENMFWYRQDPGLGLRLIYFSYDVKMKEKGDIPEGYSVSREKKERFSLILESASTNQTSMYLCASSRPGDEQYFGPGTRLTVT.

The chain recombines TRBV6-2 or TRBV6-3 with TRBJ2-1; 10 bases map to TRBD2. CDR3 length: 17 residues. The germline V gene has CDR1 MNHEY and CDR2 SVGEGT. With V trimmed by 0 bases and J by 5 bases, 7 bases remained unmatched. DNA for the CDR3: TGTGCCAGCAGTTACTCGGTACTAGCGGGACACGACAATGAGCAGTTCTTC. This sequence encodes CASSYSVLAGHDNEQFF.

Many counts were recorded for this clonotype. V is TRBV19 and J is TRBJ1-5, with no clear D. From germline, CDR1 is LNHDA and CDR2 SQIVND (reference sequence). The CDR3 is 14 residues long. The germline V and J ends were trimmed by 6 bases and 9 bases, with 18 bases remaining between them. The CDR3 DNA sequence: TGTGCCAGTAGGTCTATGGGCGGTCGGGGGCCCCAGCATTTT. Translating gives CASRSMGGRGPQHF.

This clonotype was detected a few times. Possible read error: a much larger clone is one base away. This chain joins TRBV2 and TRBJ2-2; TRBD2 is a possible D gene (5 bases). The CDR3 extends over 18 amino acids. Germline V gene sequence: CDR1 SNHLY, CDR2 FYNNEI. The CDR3 bases are TGTGCCAGCAGTTTAAATACCGGACTTCTCGCGAACGCCGGGGAGCTGTTTTTT. Protein sequence: CASSLNTGLLANAGELFF.

This clonotype has ten or more counts. This rearrangement joins TRBV19 to TRBJ1-5; TRBD1 matches 9 bases. CDR3 length: 15 residues. J gave up 5 bases and V 2 bases, and 4 bases lay outside the gene matches. Germline CDR1 and CDR2: LNHDA and SQIVND (reference sequence). CDR3 bases: TGTGCCAGTAGTATACGGGACAGGGTGTATCAGCCCCAGCATTTT. Its protein product is CASSIRDRVYQPQHF. Combining the CDR3 with reference TRBV19 and TRBJ1-5 gives the whole variable domain DGGITQSPKYLFRKEGQNVTLSCEQNLNHDAMYWYRQDPGQGLRLIYYSQIVNDFQKGDIAEGYSVSREKKESFPLTVTSAQKNPTAFYLCASSIRDRVYQPQHFGDGTRLSIL.

This clonotype was recorded many times. The rearrangement links TRBV11-3 to TRBJ2-7; D is unclear. The germline V gene encodes CDR1 SGHNT and CDR2 YENEEA. Trimming removed 0 bases at V and 1 base at J, with 10 bases between. The CDR3 is 15 amino acids. CDR3 nucleotide sequence: TGTGCCAGCAGCTTAGATGAATACGGATCCTACGAGCAGTACTTC. Amino acid sequence: CASSLDEYGSYEQYF.

A remark on this clonotype: A read error is possible here, since a much larger clone lies one base away. The chain links TRBV7-9 to TRBJ2-5; D not certain. The germline V gene has CDR1 SEHNR and CDR2 FQNEAQ (reference sequence). The CDR3 spans 14 residues. The CDR3 here is CASSLELTQETQCF. The CDR3 DNA sequence: TGTGCCAGCAGCTTAGAACTAACCCAAGAGACCCAGTGCTTC.

This clonotype appeared many times. The chain couples TRBV29-1 to TRBJ2-5; the match to TRBD2 covers 11 bases. The CDR3 loop spans 16 amino acids. After removal of 7 bases from V and 5 bases from J, the junction contained 15 bases not matched to a gene. Germline V CDR1 and CDR2: SQVTM, ANQGSEA. The chain's CDR3 is CSAVQPGTSGQETQYF. The DNA of the CDR3 is TGCAGCGCCGTCCAACCCGGGACTAGCGGACAGGAGACCCAGTACTTC.

Ten or more counts support this clonotype. CDR3 region: CASGTPGQGMFGTYEQYF. The DNA of the CDR3 is TGTGCCAGCGGAACCCCGGGACAGGGTATGTTTGGGACCTACGAGCAGTACTTC. This chain connects TRBV19 to TRBJ2-7; 9 bases map to TRBD1. Trimming at V came to 9 bases and at J to 2 bases, leaving 20 bases not matched to a gene. This CDR3 spans 18 amino acids. The germline gives CDR1 LNHDA, CDR2 SQIVND (reference sequence).

This clonotype came up many times. The chain joins TRBV20-1 to TRBJ1-2; weak D call: TRBD1 (5 bases). CDR1 is DFQATT and CDR2 is SNEGSKA in the germline V gene (reference sequence). Between the trimmed V and J ends, which lost 6 bases and 7 bases, there was a span of 21 bases. This CDR3 has 14 amino acids. CDR3 region: CSASRGDRVSGYTF. CDR3 DNA sequence: TGCAGTGCCTCCCGGGGGGATCGAGTAAGTGGCTACACCTTC.

The table lists this clonotype with many counts. This sequence joins TRBV11-2 and TRBJ2-1; TRBD2 aligns across 12 bases. The germline V gene has CDR1 SGHAT and CDR2 FQNNGV. This CDR3 spans 15 amino acids. V shed 6 bases, J shed 15 bases, and the junction held 15 bases outside the gene matches. The CDR3 nucleotides are TGTGCCAGCAGTCCTCCCCCGGCACTAGCGGGAGGCGGGTTCTTC. Protein: CASSPPPALAGGGFF. Full variable domain (outside the CDR3, taken from reference TRBV11-2 and TRBJ2-1): EAGVAQSPRYKIIEKRQSVAFWCNPISGHATLYWYQQILGQGPKLLIQFQNNGVVDDSQLPKDRFSAERLKGVDSTLKIQPAKLEDSAVYLCASSPPPALAGGGFFGPGTRLTVL.

This clonotype showed up many times. The genes are TRBV24-1 and TRBJ2-5; the D gene is possibly TRBD2 (7 bases). V was shortened by 4 bases and J by 7 bases, with 15 bases between the two germline ends. This CDR3 is built from 14 residues. Germline CDR1 is KGHDR and CDR2 is SFDVKD. The DNA of the CDR3 is TGTGCCACCAGTGACTCCGAGGGGGGGTGGACCCAGTACTTC. This codes for CATSDSEGGWTQYF.

Comments on this clonotype: A much larger clone lies one base from this, so it may be a read error. V is TRBV5-6 and J is TRBJ1-2; D is unresolved. The CDR3 is 11 amino acids. Per the germline V gene, CDR1 is SGHDT and CDR2 is YYEEEE. The CDR3 spells CASSSMGGYSF. The CDR3 DNA sequence: TGTGCCAGCAGCTCCATGGGTGGCTACTCCTTC. Looking up the rest from reference TRBV5-6 and TRBJ1-2 gives the full variable domain: DAGVTQSPTHLIKTRGQQVTLRCSPKSGHDTVSWYQQALGQGPQFIFQYYEEEERQRGNFPDRFSGHQFPNYSSELNVNALLLGDSALYLCASSSMGGYSFGSGTRLTVV.

V gene TRBV7-6 combines with J gene TRBJ1-3; D gene uncertain. The V gene's germline CDR1 is SGHVS and CDR2 FNYEAQ. Trimming stripped 2 bases from V and 0 bases from J, with 2 bases between. The CDR3 covers 13 residues. CDR3 protein: CASSLTSGNTIYF. The DNA of the CDR3 is TGTGCCAGCAGCTTAACCTCTGGAAACACCATATATTTT.

This clonotype was detected many times. The chain is built from TRBV6-1 and TRBJ2-3; TRBD2 agrees at 8 bases. V was pared by 0 bases and J by 8 bases, with 4 bases of the junction left unmatched. This CDR3 spans 14 amino acids. Germline-derived CDR1 and CDR2 are MNHNS and SASEGT. The CDR3 DNA reads TGTGCCAGCAGTGAAGCGCCGGGGGGGGGTACGCAGTATTTT. Translating it yields CASSEAPGGGTQYF.